The 21 T cell receptor beta chains reported below all come from one sample, sequenced in a study of beta chain features in type 1 diabetes. The investigators reverse transcribed all of the isolated RNA, so they sequenced expressed TCRB transcripts. The table came from immunoSEQ multiplex PCR; TCRdb's copy has only in-frame clones and leaves some out. Of roughly 380,000 clones in the sample, about 19% are singletons; the top ten hold around 0.044%. Sequenced input: naive CD4+ T cells from blood. These receptors all come from a woman under 30 in good health.

The rearrangement uses TRBV7-9 and TRBJ2-7; D is possibly TRBD2 (5 bases). In germline, CDR1 is SEHNR, CDR2 FQNEAQ (reference sequence). V was shortened by 5 bases and J by 6 bases, with 14 bases between the two germline ends. CDR3 length equals 13 residues. In nucleotides, the CDR3 is TGTGCCAGCAGCGGACTGGGGTCGGGCGAGCAGTACTTC. Residues: CASSGLGSGEQYF.

This clone appeared a few times. This chain's CDR3 is CTGEAYNEQFF. The CDR3 region has the DNA TGCACCGGGGAAGCCTACAATGAGCAGTTCTTC. The rearrangement links TRBV29-1 to TRBJ2-1; a weak D match, TRBD2 (5 bases). From germline, CDR1 is SQVTM and CDR2 ANQGSEA. This CDR3 region has 11 residues.

The chain uses TRBV19 and TRBJ2-7; TRBD2 aligns across 12 bases. The CDR3 covers 15 residues. The germline V gene has CDR1 LNHDA and CDR2 SQIVND (reference sequence). V was pared by 2 bases and J by 5 bases, with 4 bases of the junction left unmatched. The CDR3 coding sequence is TGTGCCAGTAGTATACGGGGACTAGCGGGCGACGAGCAGTACTTC. Translating it yields CASSIRGLAGDEQYF.

The rearrangement joins TRBV30 to TRBJ1-6; 10 positions agree with TRBD1. Trimming removed 3 bases from V and 9 bases from J; junction bases left unmatched: 5. Germline assignment: CDR1 GTSNPN and CDR2 SVGIG (reference sequence). The CDR3 is made up of 14 amino acids. CDR3 loop: CAWSPTGGRSPLHF. The CDR3 DNA sequence: TGTGCCTGGAGCCCGACAGGGGGCCGTTCACCCCTCCACTTT.

This clone occurred a few times. The chain has TRBV11-3 and TRBJ1-2; D ambiguous. This CDR3 spans 13 amino acids. Trimming cost V 5 bases and J 4 bases, with 11 bases left between them. Germline V CDR1 and CDR2: SGHNT, YENEEA. The CDR3 region is CASSKLPRYGYTF. CDR3 DNA: TGTGCCAGCAGCAAACTACCCCGCTATGGCTACACCTTC.

As to this clone: Other nucleotide sequences in the sample specify the same CDR3. The chain uses TRBV5-1 and TRBJ2-3; 7 positions agree with TRBD2. Trimming took 0 bases from V and 2 from J; bases not matched to a gene: 6. This CDR3 is built from 16 residues. Per germline, CDR1 SGHRS and CDR2 YFSETQ. CDR3 DNA sequence: TGCGCCAGCAGCTTGGGGGCTAGCGGTTTCACAGATACGCAGTATTTT. It is translated as CASSLGASGFTDTQYF. Based on the CDR3 plus reference TRBV5-1 and TRBJ2-3, the full variable domain is KAGVTQTPRYLIKTRGQQVTLSCSPISGHRSVSWYQQTPGQGLQFLFEYFSETQRNKGNFPGRFSGRQFSNSRSEMNVSTLELGDSALYLCASSLGASGFTDTQYFGPGTRLTVL.

Comments on this clone: Its ends do not fully match the called genes, so a read error is possible. The chain joins TRBV10-3 to TRBJ2-7; a possible D gene is TRBD2 (7 bases). CDR3 length: 13 amino acids. CDR1 is ENHRY, CDR2 SYGVKD, per germline. CDR3 coding DNA: TGTGCCATCAGAGGGGGGGCCTCCGACGAGCAGTACTTC. Residues: CAIRGGASDEQYF.

This clone was counted a few times. The CDR3 end shows no conserved phenylalanine or tryptophan, and so a read error is likely. The limits of the CDR3 on the DNA are not certain, so only TCRdb's listed CDR3 is given. The J gene is TRBJ2-3, the V gene TRBV20-1; the DNA was not used to check the table's D call, TRBD2. The germline V gene has CDR1 DFQATT and CDR2 SNEGSKA (reference sequence). Both ends counted, the CDR3 spans 8 residues. CDR3 loop: CSATGTPR.

There are a few counts of this clone. The chain employs TRBV5-4 and TRBJ2-5; TRBD2 aligns across 7 bases. With V trimmed by 4 bases and J by 2 bases, 8 bases remained unmatched. The germline V gene has CDR1 SGHNT and CDR2 YYREEE (reference sequence). The CDR3 has 15 amino acids. The CDR3 sequence: CASSPQRGSQETQYF. The CDR3 nucleotides read TGTGCCAGCAGCCCCCAGCGGGGCTCACAAGAGACCCAGTACTTC.

The gene calls are TRBV16 and TRBJ1-1, with D perhaps matching TRBD1 (6 bases). The germline V and J ends were trimmed by 2 bases and 3 bases, with 10 bases remaining between them. The CDR3 sequence is 14 residues long. The germline gives CDR1 KGHSY, CDR2 FQNENV. The CDR3 protein is CASSQRGGDTEAFF. The CDR3 DNA sequence: TGTGCCAGCAGCCAACGAGGGGGGGACACTGAAGCTTTCTTT.

The chain uses TRBV19 and TRBJ2-5; possible D gene TRBD1, 6 bases. Germline V gives CDR1 LNHDA, CDR2 SQIVND (reference sequence). Trimming removed 4 bases from V and 4 bases from J, with 16 bases in between. This CDR3 contains 15 residues. The CDR3 reads CASSKPGTPAETQYF. Here the CDR3 DNA reads TGTGCCAGTAGTAAACCCGGGACACCGGCAGAGACCCAGTACTTC.

DNA of the CDR3: TGCAGCGTTCCCCAAATTTACCAAGAGACCCAGTACTTC. Translation: CSVPQIYQETQYF. V and J are TRBV29-1 and TRBJ2-5; D not certain. This CDR3 is 13 amino acids long. In germline, CDR1 is SQVTM, CDR2 ANQGSEA. Trimming cost V 5 bases and J 0 bases, with 10 bases left between them.

Only a few counts were recorded for this clone. V usage is TRBV2 and J usage is TRBJ2-7, with TRBD1 matching over 9 bases. V dropped 8 bases and J dropped 1; count of bases not matched to a gene: 9. The germline gives CDR1 SNHLY, CDR2 FYNNEI. This CDR3 comprises 15 residues. The CDR3 nucleotides read TGTGCCAGCCGCCCGACAGGGGGACCGTCCTACGAGCAGTACTTC. Its protein product is CASRPTGGPSYEQYF.

A few counts support this clone. The gene calls are TRBV30 and TRBJ1-1; no reliable D call. Trimming left V 7 bases short and J 3 bases short, with 9 bases between. The CDR3 extends over 11 amino acids. Germline CDR1 and CDR2: GTSNPN and SVGIG (reference sequence). The CDR3 DNA reads as TGTGCCTCCTCACGGGACACTGAAGCTTTCTTT. Its translation: CASSRDTEAFF.

This clone has only a few counts. The rearrangement joins TRBV29-1 to TRBJ1-2; TRBD1 matches at 8 bases. The CDR3 extends over 14 amino acids. Germline V lookup: CDR1 SQVTM, CDR2 ANQGSEA. With 5 bases clipped from V and 3 bases from J, the junction kept 8 bases outside the gene matches. The CDR3 region is CSVTSSGGYYGYTF. The CDR3, as DNA: TGCAGCGTTACCTCATCAGGGGGCTACTATGGCTACACCTTC.

CDR3 loop: CASSLRDNYEQYF. CDR3 DNA sequence: TGTGCCAGCAGCCTGAGGGACAACTACGAGCAGTACTTC. The V gene is TRBV7-2, the J gene TRBJ2-7, with a tentative D call TRBD1 (6 bases). This CDR3 contains 13 residues. Trimming cost V 5 bases and J 3 bases, with 11 bases left between them. Germline CDR1 SGHTA, CDR2 FQGNSA.

This chain uses TRBV25-1 with TRBJ2-7; 8 bases map to TRBD2. V trimming: 10 bases; J trimming: 8 bases; junction bases outside the gene matches: 10. The CDR3 consists of 12 residues. Germline CDR1 reads MGHDK; CDR2 reads SYGVNS. The CDR3 is CATSSGGAQQYF. CDR3 DNA: TGTGCCACTTCCTCCGGGGGGGCCCAGCAGTACTTC.

V gene TRBV29-1 combines with J gene TRBJ1-2; 10 nucleotides match TRBD1. The CDR3 is 13 residues long. The germline V gene has CDR1 SQVTM and CDR2 ANQGSEA. Trimming cost V 4 bases and J 3 bases; bases outside gene matches: 2. The CDR3 DNA reads as TGCAGCGTTGGAGGGACAGGGGACTATGGCTACACCTTC. It specifies CSVGGTGDYGYTF.

This clone has just a few counts. The chain joins TRBV30 to TRBJ1-5; D might be TRBD1 (5 bases). Germline V CDR1 and CDR2: GTSNPN, SVGIG (reference sequence). V was clipped by 0 bases and J by 2 bases, with 11 bases between them. The CDR3 runs to 15 residues. The CDR3 DNA reads as TGTGCCTGGAGTGTAGGAGGGACCGGCAATCAGCCCCAGCATTTT. This sequence encodes CAWSVGGTGNQPQHF.

The V gene is TRBV6-5, the J gene TRBJ1-5; 7 nucleotides align to TRBD1. The CDR3 has 14 residues. Germline trimming cut 5 bases from V and 3 bases from J; bases unmatched to any gene: 4. CDR1 and CDR2 from the germline V gene are MNHEY and SVGAGI. The CDR3 DNA follows: TGTGCCAGCAGTCCGGACAGGAACAATCAGCCCCAGCATTTT. The encoded protein is CASSPDRNNQPQHF.

The chain is built from TRBV5-6 and TRBJ2-6; TRBD2 aligns across 9 bases. J lost 2 bases, V lost 4 bases, and 10 bases had no gene match. Germline V gives CDR1 SGHDT, CDR2 YYEEEE. The CDR3 runs to 18 residues. The CDR3 sequence: CASSRPGLAGPGANVLTF. The CDR3 coding sequence is TGTGCCAGCAGCCGCCCAGGGCTAGCGGGACCTGGGGCCAACGTCCTGACTTTC.